The clone carrying this T cell receptor (beta chain) was counted between two and nine times. HTBI primers from iRepertoire and Arm-PCR of CDR3 regions yielded the TCR beta libraries. TCRdb called the multiplex PCR reads again in MiXCR, with one record for every CDR3 protein. Among around 400,000 distinct CDR3 sequences listed, roughly 25% were seen once. This sample is part of a study of regulatory T cells in long-lasting Graves disease. Looking at the study overall: A definition of persistent Graves' disease required over 5 years of antithyroid drugs plus positive TSH receptor antibodies.

The V and J ends lost 3 bases and 6 bases, in that order; junction bases with no gene match: 7. Germline V gene lookup returns CDR1 MNHEY and CDR2 SVGAGI. CDR3 length: 16 residues. Documented time point: persistent/refractory GD, antithyroid drugs over 5 years with positive TRAb. The TCR library was made from RNA that had been extracted from PBMCs in TRIzol. The chain is built from TRBV6-5 and TRBJ2-5, with 13 bases lining up with TRBD2. The specimen was peripheral blood mononuclear cells (PBMCs), collected when the disease was refractory, from a patient treated with antithyroid drugs. The source of this sequence is a woman in her 40s with Graves disease. CDR3 in DNA: TGTGCCAGCAGTTATGGTGGACTAGCGGGAGTTAAGACCCAGTACTTC. Translation: CASSYGGLAGVKTQYF.